This T cell receptor beta chain was documented in a study of T cells in Graves' hyperthyroidism and ophthalmopathy. The source material, RNA transcripts, was used to amplify TCR beta CDR3 regions. A set of HTBI primers served as the primers for a first-round RT-PCR of the TCR CDR3. One entry per CDR3 protein results from TCRdb running MiXCR on the multiplex PCR reads. The repertoire consists of hundreds of thousands of distinct CDR3 sequences, with about 15% occurring once and the leading ten covering about 10%. A remark on this clonotype: Its antigen is not identified.

Study-level results: Ophthalmopathy was predicted by the model a median of roughly 6.7 months ahead of onset.

With a duration under 2 months, the hyperthyroidism was newly diagnosed in patients aged 18 to 65. Patients were excluded because of uncontrolled infection, other autoimmune disease, pregnancy or lactation. PBMCs came from about 10 ml fresh peripheral blood. With 4 bases removed from V and 2 bases from J, the gap between germline ends came to 13 bases. The CDR3 consists of 14 residues. Germline CDR1 and CDR2: SGHRS and YFSETQ. Sequencing was performed on blood. The chain recombines TRBV5-1 with TRBJ2-7; D possibly uses TRBD1 or TRBD2 (5 bases each). The sequence derives from a woman younger than 30 with Graves' hyperthyroidism. CDR3 loop: CASSDGTATYEQYF. The DNA of the CDR3 is TGCGCCAGCAGCGACGGGACGGCCACCTACGAGCAGTACTTC.